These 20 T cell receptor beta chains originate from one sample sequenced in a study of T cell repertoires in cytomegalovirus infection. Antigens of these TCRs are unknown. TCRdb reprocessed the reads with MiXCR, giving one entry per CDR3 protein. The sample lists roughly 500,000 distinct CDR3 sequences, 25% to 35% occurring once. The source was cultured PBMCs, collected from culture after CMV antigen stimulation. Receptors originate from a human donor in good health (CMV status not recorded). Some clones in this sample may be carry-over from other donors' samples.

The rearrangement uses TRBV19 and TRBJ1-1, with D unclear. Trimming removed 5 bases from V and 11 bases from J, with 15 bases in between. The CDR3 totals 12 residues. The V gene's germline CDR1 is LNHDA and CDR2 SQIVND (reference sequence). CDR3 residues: CASSPEGRTAFF. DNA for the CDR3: TGTGCCAGTAGTCCGGAGGGCAGAACGGCTTTCTTT.

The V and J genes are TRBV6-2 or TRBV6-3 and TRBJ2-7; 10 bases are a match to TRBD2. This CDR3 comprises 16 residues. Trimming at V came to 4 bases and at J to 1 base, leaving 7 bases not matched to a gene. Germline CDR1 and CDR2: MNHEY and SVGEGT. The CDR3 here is CASSFRGLADSYEQYF. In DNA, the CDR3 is TGTGCCAGCAGTTTTCGCGGACTAGCGGATTCCTACGAGCAGTACTTC.

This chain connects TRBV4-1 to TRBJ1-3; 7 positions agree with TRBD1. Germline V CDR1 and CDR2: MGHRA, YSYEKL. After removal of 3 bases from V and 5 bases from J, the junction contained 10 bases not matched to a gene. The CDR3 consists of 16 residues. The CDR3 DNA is TGCGCCAGCAGCCAGGACCGGGACAGTCGTAGAAACACCATATATTTT. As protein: CASSQDRDSRRNTIYF.

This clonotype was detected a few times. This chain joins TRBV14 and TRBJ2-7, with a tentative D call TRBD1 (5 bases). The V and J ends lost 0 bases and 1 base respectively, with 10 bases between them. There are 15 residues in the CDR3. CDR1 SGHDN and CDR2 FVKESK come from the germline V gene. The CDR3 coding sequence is TGTGCCAGCAGCCAAGACCAGGGTTTTTCCTACGAGCAGTACTTC. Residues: CASSQDQGFSYEQYF.

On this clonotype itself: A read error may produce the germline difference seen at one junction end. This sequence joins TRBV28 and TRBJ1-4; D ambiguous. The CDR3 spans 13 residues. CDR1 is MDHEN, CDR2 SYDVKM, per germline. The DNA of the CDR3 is TGTGCCAGCACACTCACCGGGCCAGAAAGACTGTTTTTT. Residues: CASTLTGPERLFF.

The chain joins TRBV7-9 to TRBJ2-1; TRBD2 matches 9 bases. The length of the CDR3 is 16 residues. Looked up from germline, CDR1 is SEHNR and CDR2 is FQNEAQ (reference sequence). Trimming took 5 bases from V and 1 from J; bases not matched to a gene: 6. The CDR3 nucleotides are TGTGCCAGCAGCGCCTCGGGACTAGCTTCCTACAATGAGCAGTTCTTC. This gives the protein CASSASGLASYNEQFF.

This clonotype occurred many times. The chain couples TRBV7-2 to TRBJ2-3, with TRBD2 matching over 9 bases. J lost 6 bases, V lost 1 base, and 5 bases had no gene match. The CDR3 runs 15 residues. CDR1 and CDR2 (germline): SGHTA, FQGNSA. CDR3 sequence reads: CASSLVGGRADTQYF. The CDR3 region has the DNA TGTGCCAGCAGCTTAGTTGGCGGGAGGGCCGATACGCAGTATTTT. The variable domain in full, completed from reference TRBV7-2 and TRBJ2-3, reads GAGVSQSPSNKVTEKGKDVELRCDPISGHTALYWYRQSLGQGLEFLIYFQGNSAPDKSGLPSDRFSAERTGGSVSTLTIQRTQQEDSAVYLCASSLVGGRADTQYFGPGTRLTVL.

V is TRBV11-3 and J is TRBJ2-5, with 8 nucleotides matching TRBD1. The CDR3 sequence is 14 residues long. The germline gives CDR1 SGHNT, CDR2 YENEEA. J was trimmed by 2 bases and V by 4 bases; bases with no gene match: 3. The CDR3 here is CASSSRQGQETQYF. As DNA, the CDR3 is TGTGCCAGCAGCTCTCGACAGGGGCAAGAGACCCAGTACTTC. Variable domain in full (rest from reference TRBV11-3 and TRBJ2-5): EAGVVQSPRYKIIEKKQPVAFWCNPISGHNTLYWYLQNLGQGPELLIRYENEEAVDDSQLPKDRFSAERLKGVDSTLKIQPAELGDSAVYLCASSSRQGQETQYFGPGTRLLVL.

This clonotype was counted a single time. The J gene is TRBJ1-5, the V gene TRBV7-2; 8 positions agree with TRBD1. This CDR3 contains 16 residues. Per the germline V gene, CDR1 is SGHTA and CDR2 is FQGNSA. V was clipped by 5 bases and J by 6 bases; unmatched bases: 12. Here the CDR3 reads CASSTQGGAWGQPQHF. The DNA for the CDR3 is TGTGCCAGCAGCACACAGGGGGGAGCTTGGGGTCAGCCCCAGCATTTT.

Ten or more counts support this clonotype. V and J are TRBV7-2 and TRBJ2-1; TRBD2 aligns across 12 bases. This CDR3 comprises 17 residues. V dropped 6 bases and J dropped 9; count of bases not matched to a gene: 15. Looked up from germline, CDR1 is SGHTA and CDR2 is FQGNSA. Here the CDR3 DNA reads TGTGCCAGCAGTCCTCGTCGCAGACTAGCGGGAGCAGGTGAGCAGTTCTTC. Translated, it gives CASSPRRRLAGAGEQFF.

CDR3 DNA: TGTGCCAGCAGCTTCTACAGGGGGGACGCTTTCTTT. It translates to CASSFYRGDAFF. The chain combines TRBV7-2 with TRBJ1-1; 8 bases match TRBD1. CDR3 length: 12 amino acids. Trimming cost V 3 bases and J 11 bases; bases outside gene matches: 5. Looked up from germline, CDR1 is SGHTA and CDR2 is FQGNSA.

CDR3 sequence: CASSSGKDRGPHQPQHF. The CDR3, as DNA: TGTGCCAGCAGCTCGGGGAAGGACAGGGGGCCCCATCAGCCCCAGCATTTT. This rearrangement joins TRBV7-9 to TRBJ1-5; 11 nucleotides match TRBD1. Germline V lookup: CDR1 SEHNR, CDR2 FQNEAQ (reference sequence). The CDR3 consists of 17 residues. The V gene end was trimmed by 4 bases and the J gene end by 5 bases; junction bases not matched to a gene: 10.

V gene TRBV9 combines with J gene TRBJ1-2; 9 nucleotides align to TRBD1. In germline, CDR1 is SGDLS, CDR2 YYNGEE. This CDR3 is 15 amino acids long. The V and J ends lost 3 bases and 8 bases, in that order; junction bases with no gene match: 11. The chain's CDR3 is CASSAGQGGMDGYTF. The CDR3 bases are TGTGCCAGCAGCGCGGGACAGGGAGGAATGGACGGCTACACCTTC.

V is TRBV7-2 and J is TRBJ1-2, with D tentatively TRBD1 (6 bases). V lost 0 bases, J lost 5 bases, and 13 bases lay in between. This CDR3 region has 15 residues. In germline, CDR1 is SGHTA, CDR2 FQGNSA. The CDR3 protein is CASSLATGGAYGYTF. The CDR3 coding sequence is TGTGCCAGCAGCTTAGCGACAGGTGGGGCTTATGGCTACACCTTC.

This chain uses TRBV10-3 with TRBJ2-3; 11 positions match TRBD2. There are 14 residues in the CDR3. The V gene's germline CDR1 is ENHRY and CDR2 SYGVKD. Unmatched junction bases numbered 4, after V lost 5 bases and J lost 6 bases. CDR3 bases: TGTGCCATCAGTTCACTAGCGGGAGTTGATACGCAGTATTTT. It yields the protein CAISSLAGVDTQYF.

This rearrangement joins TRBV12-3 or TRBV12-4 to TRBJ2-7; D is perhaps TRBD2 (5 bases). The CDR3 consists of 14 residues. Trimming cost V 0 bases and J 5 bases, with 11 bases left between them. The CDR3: CASSLARVVDEQYF. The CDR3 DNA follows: TGTGCCAGCAGTTTAGCGCGGGTTGTGGACGAGCAGTACTTC.

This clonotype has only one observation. In nucleotides, the CDR3 is TGTGCCAGCACACGCTCCTCTGGAAACACCATATATTTT. Translating gives CASTRSSGNTIYF. J is TRBJ1-3 and V is TRBV6-6; D uncertain. The CDR3 loop spans 13 amino acids. Trimming left V 7 bases short and J 0 bases short, with 7 bases between. CDR1 and CDR2 from the germline V gene are MNHNY and SVGAGI (reference sequence).

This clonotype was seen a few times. CDR3 loop: CASSISGGSTDTQYF. In nucleotides, the CDR3 is TGTGCCAGCAGTATTAGCGGGGGAAGCACAGATACGCAGTATTTT. This chain links TRBV12-3 or TRBV12-4 with TRBJ2-3, with 9 positions matching TRBD2. Trimming removed 5 bases from V and 0 bases from J; junction bases left unmatched: 3. The CDR3 contains 15 residues.

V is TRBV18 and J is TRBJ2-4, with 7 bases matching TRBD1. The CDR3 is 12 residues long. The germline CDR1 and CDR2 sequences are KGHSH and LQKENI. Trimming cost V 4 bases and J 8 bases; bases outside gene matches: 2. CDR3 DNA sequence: TGTGCCAGCTCACGGCAGGGGGACATTCAGTACTTC. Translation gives CASSRQGDIQYF.

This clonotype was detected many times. The CDR3 DNA is TGTGCCAGCACAAAAGGGGGCGCCGAAGCTTTCTTT. It specifies CASTKGGAEAFF. V and J are TRBV7-2 and TRBJ1-1, with 7 bases identical to TRBD1. The CDR3 covers 12 residues. Germline trimming cut 7 bases from V and 8 bases from J; bases unmatched to any gene: 7. Germline CDR1 and CDR2: SGHTA and FQGNSA.